This entry lists 8 T cell receptor beta chains sequenced from one sample in a study of cytomegalovirus exposure and HLA in healthy donors. Profiled with immunoSEQ multiplex PCR; TCRdb holds only in-frame clones, not every one. The sample shows 90,000 to 130,000 clones, 70% to 90% of them seen only once. Sequenced material: PBMCs. These receptors were taken from a woman between 18 and 29 years old in good health and CMV-seronegative.

The V and J genes are TRBV7-3 and TRBJ2-1; possible D gene TRBD2, 6 bases. This CDR3 region has 14 residues. CDR1 SGHTA and CDR2 FQGTGA come from the germline V gene. The V and J ends lost 3 bases and 5 bases respectively, with 11 bases between them. CDR3 loop: CASSFAGGDNEQFF. The CDR3 DNA reads TGTGCCAGCAGCTTCGCCGGCGGGGACAATGAGCAGTTCTTC.

The chain carries TRBV5-4 and TRBJ1-1; tentatively, D is TRBD1 (5 bases). V shed 5 bases and J shed 6 bases, with 17 bases lying between them. The CDR3 is 14 amino acids. Germline loops: CDR1 SGHNT, CDR2 YYREEE (reference sequence). CDR3 sequence reads: CASRLLGGSPEAFF. Here the CDR3 DNA reads TGTGCCAGCAGGCTGTTGGGGGGTTCCCCTGAAGCTTTCTTT.

The chain joins TRBV5-6 to TRBJ1-2; 10 bases fit TRBD1. Germline values: CDR1 SGHDT, CDR2 YYEEEE. This CDR3 is built from 14 residues. V was pared by 3 bases and J by 5 bases, with 4 bases of the junction left unmatched. CDR3 bases: TGTGCCAGCAGCTCGGACAGGGGGTGGTATGGCTACACCTTC. Translating it yields CASSSDRGWYGYTF.

This chain connects TRBV27 to TRBJ2-1; 8 bases match TRBD2. The CDR3 sequence is 18 residues long. With 5 bases clipped from V and 0 bases from J, the junction kept 12 bases outside the gene matches. Looked up from germline, CDR1 is MNHEY and CDR2 is SMNVEV (reference sequence). DNA for the CDR3: TGTGCCAGCAGTCCCACTCCGGGGGGGGGACCCTCCTACAATGAGCAGTTCTTC. Protein sequence: CASSPTPGGGPSYNEQFF.

This clone was counted a single time. This rearrangement joins TRBV11-2 to TRBJ2-7; 7 bases line up with TRBD1. This CDR3 region has 17 residues. Germline values: CDR1 SGHAT, CDR2 FQNNGV. Trimming took 0 bases from V and 3 from J; bases not matched to a gene: 11. CDR3: CASSLDSQGGTNYEQYF. CDR3 nucleotide sequence: TGTGCCAGCAGCTTAGATTCACAAGGGGGCACCAACTACGAGCAGTACTTC.

Regarding this clone: The same CDR3 is also encoded by other DNA sequences in this sample. The chain links TRBV30 to TRBJ1-2, with D maybe TRBD1 (6 bases). V gave up 0 bases and J gave up 3 bases, with 8 bases separating them. The CDR3 runs 13 residues. Per the germline V gene, CDR1 is GTSNPN and CDR2 is SVGIG (reference sequence). The chain's CDR3 is CAWSVQGDYGYTF. The CDR3 DNA follows: TGTGCCTGGAGTGTACAGGGAGACTATGGCTACACCTTC.

The rearrangement links TRBV7-6 to TRBJ1-1, with D perhaps TRBD1 (5 bases). The CDR3 totals 14 residues. From germline, CDR1 is SGHVS and CDR2 FNYEAQ. V shed 7 bases and J shed 6 bases, with 18 bases lying between them. CDR3 DNA: TGTGCCAGCAATGAACCCGCAGGGCCCCCTGAAGCTTTCTTT. Encoded protein: CASNEPAGPPEAFF.

The chain recombines TRBV2 with TRBJ2-5; D may be TRBD1 (7 bases). Germline V gene lookup returns CDR1 SNHLY and CDR2 FYNNEI. The V end was cut by 8 bases, the J end by 2 bases, with 15 bases between. The CDR3 length is 14 residues. CDR3 sequence: CASGGTDVQETQYF. The CDR3, as DNA: TGTGCCAGCGGCGGGACAGACGTTCAAGAGACCCAGTACTTC.